Sequencing of this TCR beta chain was carried out in a study of T-cell reconstitution after alpha-beta-depleted transplantation in children. As it was prepared, the TCRbeta library received unique molecular identifiers. TCRdb redid the calling of the PCR reads with MiXCR, one entry per CDR3 protein. The table includes about 200,000 distinct CDR3 sequences, roughly 6.5% detected once. The CDR3 has 15 residues. With 4 bases removed from V and 3 bases from J, the gap between germline ends came to 15 bases. This clonotype came up many times. V usage is TRBV12-3 or TRBV12-4 and J usage is TRBJ2-5, with a possible D match to TRBD1 (6 bases). The origin of this receptor is a girl less than two years old with combined immunodeficiency, due to receive a stem cell transplant. The material was PBMCs, obtained before TCRalphabeta/CD19-depleted stem cell transplant. This chain's CDR3 is CASSSTGTKEETQYF. CDR3 nucleotides: TGTGCCAGCAGTTCAACCGGGACAAAAGAAGAGACCCAGTACTTC.